The T cell receptor beta chain under discussion was sequenced for a study of CD4 T cells in relation to SARS-CoV-2 and coronaviruses. In the study overall: TCR beta CDR3s were sequenced after roughly nine-day antigen culture of PBMCs.

Sequencing was performed with immunoSEQ multiplex PCR; in TCRdb, only in-frame clones are kept and a portion is missing. The sample lists tens of thousands of clones, less than 80% occurring once. Study conclusions and caveats: Compared with monoreactive clones, crossreactive clones showed significantly weaker SARS-CoV-2 expansion.

Before the COVID-19 pandemic, during about 2010-2019, CD4+ T cells were taken from unexposed donors. The cells were cultured for 10 days before CD4+ T cells were isolated. Testing used SARS-CoV-2 S/N and four cold-coronavirus spikes on unexposed-donor CD4+ T cells, cells permitting. Approximately 1.8 million PBMCs per well were cultured with roughly 10 IU/ml IL-2. CDR3 length: 16 amino acids. Germline V CDR1 and CDR2: LNHDA, SQIVND (reference sequence). Trimming took 0 bases from V and 5 from J; bases not matched to a gene: 6. As concerns this clone: Its target is unknown.

The V gene is TRBV19, the J gene TRBJ1-5, with TRBD1 matching over 8 bases. Specimen: CD4+ T cells from PBMCs, cultured in vitro. This sequence originates from a human donor in good health. As DNA, the CDR3 is TGTGCCAGTAGTATAGATTACAGGGGGAGCTATCAGCCCCAGCATTTT. Amino acids: CASSIDYRGSYQPQHF.